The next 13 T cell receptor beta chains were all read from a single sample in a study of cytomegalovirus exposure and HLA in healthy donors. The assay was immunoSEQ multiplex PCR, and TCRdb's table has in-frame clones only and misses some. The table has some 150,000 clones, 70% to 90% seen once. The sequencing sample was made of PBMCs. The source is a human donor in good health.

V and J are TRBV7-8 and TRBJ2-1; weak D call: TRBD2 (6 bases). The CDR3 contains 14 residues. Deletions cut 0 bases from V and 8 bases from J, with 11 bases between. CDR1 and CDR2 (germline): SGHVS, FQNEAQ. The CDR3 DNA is TGTGCCAGCAGCTTAGCCGGGGAGGCGGATGAGCAGTTCTTC. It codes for CASSLAGEADEQFF. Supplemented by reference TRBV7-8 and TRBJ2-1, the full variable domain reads GAGVSQSPRYKVAKRGQDVALRCDPISGHVSLFWYQQALGQGPEFLTYFQNEAQLDKSGLPSDRFFAERPEGSVSTLKIQRTQQEDSAVYLCASSLAGEADEQFFGPGTRLTVL.

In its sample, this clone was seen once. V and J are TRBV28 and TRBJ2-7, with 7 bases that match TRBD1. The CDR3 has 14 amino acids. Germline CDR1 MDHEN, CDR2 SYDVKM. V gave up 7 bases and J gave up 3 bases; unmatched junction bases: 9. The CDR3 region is CASNPMGQYYEQYF. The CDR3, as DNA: TGTGCCAGCAATCCTATGGGACAGTACTACGAGCAGTACTTC.

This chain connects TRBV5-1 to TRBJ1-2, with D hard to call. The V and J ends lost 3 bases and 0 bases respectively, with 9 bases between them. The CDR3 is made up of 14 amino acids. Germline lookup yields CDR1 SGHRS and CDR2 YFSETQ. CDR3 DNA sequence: TGCGCCAGCAGCTCATCGACAACTAACTATGGCTACACCTTC. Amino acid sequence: CASSSSTTNYGYTF. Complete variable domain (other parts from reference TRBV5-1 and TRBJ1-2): KAGVTQTPRYLIKTRGQQVTLSCSPISGHRSVSWYQQTPGQGLQFLFEYFSETQRNKGNFPGRFSGRQFSNSRSEMNVSTLELGDSALYLCASSSSTTNYGYTFGSGTRLTVV.

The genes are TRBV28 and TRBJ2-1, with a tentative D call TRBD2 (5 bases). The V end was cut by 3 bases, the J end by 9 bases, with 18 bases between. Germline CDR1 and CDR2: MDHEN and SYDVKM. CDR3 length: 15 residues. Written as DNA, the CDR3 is TGTGCCAGCAGTTTCGTACTCCCCCGGGAATTTGAGCAGTTCTTC. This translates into CASSFVLPREFEQFF.

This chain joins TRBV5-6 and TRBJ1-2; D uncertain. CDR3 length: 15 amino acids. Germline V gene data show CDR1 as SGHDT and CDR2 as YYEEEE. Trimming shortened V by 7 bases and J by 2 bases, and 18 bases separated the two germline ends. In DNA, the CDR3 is TGTGCCAGCCAGGTATTCGAGGGTCGGAACTATGGCTACACCTTC. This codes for CASQVFEGRNYGYTF.

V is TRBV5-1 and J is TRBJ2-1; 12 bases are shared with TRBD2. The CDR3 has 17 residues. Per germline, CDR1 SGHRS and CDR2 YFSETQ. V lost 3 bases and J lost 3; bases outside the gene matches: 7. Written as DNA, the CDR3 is TGCGCCAGCAGCTCTCGGTGGACTAGCGGGGACTACAATGAGCAGTTCTTC. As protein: CASSSRWTSGDYNEQFF.

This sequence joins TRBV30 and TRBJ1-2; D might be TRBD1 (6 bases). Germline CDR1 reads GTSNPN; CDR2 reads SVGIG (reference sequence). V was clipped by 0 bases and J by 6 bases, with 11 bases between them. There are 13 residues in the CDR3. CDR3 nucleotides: TGTGCCTGGAGTGTACAGGGAGATGATGGCTACACCTTC. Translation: CAWSVQGDDGYTF. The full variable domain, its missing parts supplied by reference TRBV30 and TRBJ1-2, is SQTIHQWPATLVQPVGSPLSLECTVEGTSNPNLYWYRQAAGRGLQLLFYSVGIGQISSEVPQNLSASRPQDRQFILSSKKLLLSDSGFYLCAWSVQGDDGYTFGSGTRLTVV.

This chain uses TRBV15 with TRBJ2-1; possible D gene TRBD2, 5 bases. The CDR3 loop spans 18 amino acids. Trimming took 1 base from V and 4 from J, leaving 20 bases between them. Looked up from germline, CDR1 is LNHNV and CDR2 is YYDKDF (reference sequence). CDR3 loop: CATSRAGRSGRTYNEQFF. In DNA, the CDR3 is TGTGCCACCAGCAGAGCTGGGAGAAGCGGCCGAACTTACAATGAGCAGTTCTTC. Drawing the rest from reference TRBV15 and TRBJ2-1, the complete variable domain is DAMVIQNPRYQVTQFGKPVTLSCSQTLNHNVMYWYQQKSSQAPKLLFHYYDKDFNNEADTPDNFQSRRPNTSFCFLDIRSPGLGDTAMYLCATSRAGRSGRTYNEQFFGPGTRLTVL.

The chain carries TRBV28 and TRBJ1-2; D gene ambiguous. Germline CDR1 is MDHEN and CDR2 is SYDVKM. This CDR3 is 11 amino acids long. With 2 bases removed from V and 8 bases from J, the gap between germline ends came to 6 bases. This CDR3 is CASSLRQGYTF. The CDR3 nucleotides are TGTGCCAGCAGTTTACGCCAGGGCTACACCTTC.

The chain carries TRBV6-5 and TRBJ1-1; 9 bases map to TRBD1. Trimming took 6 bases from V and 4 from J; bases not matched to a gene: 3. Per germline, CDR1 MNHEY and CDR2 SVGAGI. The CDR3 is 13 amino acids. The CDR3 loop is CASRETGGTEAFF. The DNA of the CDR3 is TGTGCCAGCAGGGAGACAGGGGGCACTGAAGCTTTCTTT.

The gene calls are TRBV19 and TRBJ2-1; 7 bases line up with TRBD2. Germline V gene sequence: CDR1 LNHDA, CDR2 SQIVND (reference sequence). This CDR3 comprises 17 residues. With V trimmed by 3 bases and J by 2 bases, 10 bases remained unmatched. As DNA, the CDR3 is TGTGCCAGTAGTATTGGTTCCGGAACTAGCGCCTACAATGAGCAGTTCTTC. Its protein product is CASSIGSGTSAYNEQFF. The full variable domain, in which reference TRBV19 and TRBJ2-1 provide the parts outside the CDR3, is DGGITQSPKYLFRKEGQNVTLSCEQNLNHDAMYWYRQDPGQGLRLIYYSQIVNDFQKGDIAEGYSVSREKKESFPLTVTSAQKNPTAFYLCASSIGSGTSAYNEQFFGPGTRLTVL.

The CDR3 nucleotides read TGTGCCAGCAGGAGGCTAGTCTCCGGCGGGGAGCTGTTTTTT. Protein sequence: CASRRLVSGGELFF. The chain joins TRBV2 to TRBJ2-2; unclear D gene. This CDR3 has 14 residues. Germline V gives CDR1 SNHLY, CDR2 FYNNEI. Trimming left V 6 bases short and J 7 bases short, with 15 bases between.

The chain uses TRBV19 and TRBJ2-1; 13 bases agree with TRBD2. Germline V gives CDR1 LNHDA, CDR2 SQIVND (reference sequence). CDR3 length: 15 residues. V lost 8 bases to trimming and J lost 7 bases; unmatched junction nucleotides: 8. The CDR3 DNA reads TGTGCCAGTTCCCCGACTAGCGGGAGGTGGAATGAGCAGTTCTTC. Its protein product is CASSPTSGRWNEQFF.